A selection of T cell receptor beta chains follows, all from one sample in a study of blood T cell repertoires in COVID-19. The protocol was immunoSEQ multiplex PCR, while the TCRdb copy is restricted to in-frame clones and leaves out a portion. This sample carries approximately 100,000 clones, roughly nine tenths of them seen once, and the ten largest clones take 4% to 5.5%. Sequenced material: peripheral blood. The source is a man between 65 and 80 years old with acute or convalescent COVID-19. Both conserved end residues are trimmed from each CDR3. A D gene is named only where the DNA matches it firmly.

CDR3aa: ASQESLGGNTIY; j_gene: TRBJ1-3; len: 12; v_gene: TRBV28; d_gene: NA
CDR3aa: ASSLTSASTDTQY; j_gene: TRBJ2-3; len: 13; v_gene: TRBV4-1; d_gene: TRBD2
CDR3aa: ASSSLAGGLNGELF; j_gene: TRBJ2-2; len: 14; v_gene: TRBV19; d_gene: TRBD2
CDR3aa: ASSVKTSGTDTQY; j_gene: TRBJ2-3; len: 13; v_gene: TRBV9; d_gene: TRBD2
CDR3aa: ASSPQPRAQGEETQY; j_gene: TRBJ2-5; len: 15; v_gene: TRBV9; d_gene: NA
CDR3aa: ASSLTTGKAF; j_gene: TRBJ1-1; len: 10; v_gene: TRBV11-3; d_gene: NA
CDR3aa: ASSGMSYGYT; j_gene: TRBJ1-2; len: 10; v_gene: TRBV25-1; d_gene: NA
CDR3aa: ASRGTAGNNEQF; j_gene: TRBJ2-1; len: 12; v_gene: TRBV5-1; d_gene: TRBD1
CDR3aa: ASSWTYGYT; j_gene: TRBJ1-2; len: 9; v_gene: TRBV3-1/TRBV3-2; d_gene: NA
CDR3aa: ASSEQPMGETGELF; j_gene: TRBJ2-2; len: 14; v_gene: TRBV6-1; d_gene: NA
CDR3aa: ASSILAGSDNEQF; j_gene: TRBJ2-1; len: 13; v_gene: TRBV6-4; d_gene: TRBD2
CDR3aa: ASRTGLNYGYT; j_gene: TRBJ1-2; len: 11; v_gene: TRBV2; d_gene: NA
CDR3aa: AWSVQGKSQETQY; j_gene: TRBJ2-5; len: 13; v_gene: TRBV30; d_gene: NA
CDR3aa: ASSPVLAGTQETQY; j_gene: TRBJ2-5; len: 14; v_gene: TRBV18; d_gene: TRBD2
CDR3aa: ASSGARGGVGDEQF; j_gene: TRBJ2-1; len: 14; v_gene: TRBV5-1; d_gene: TRBD2
CDR3aa: ASSEERKNTEAF; j_gene: TRBJ1-1; len: 12; v_gene: TRBV6-1; d_gene: NA
CDR3aa: ASTPGASADTQY; j_gene: TRBJ2-3; len: 12; v_gene: TRBV27; d_gene: NA
CDR3aa: ASSQATGAGNNSPLH; j_gene: TRBJ1-6; len: 15; v_gene: TRBV3-1/TRBV3-2; d_gene: NA
CDR3aa: ASTPGGTPSYEQY; j_gene: TRBJ2-7; len: 13; v_gene: TRBV11-2; d_gene: NA
CDR3aa: ASSDLRVGKETQY; j_gene: TRBJ2-5; len: 13; v_gene: TRBV6-1; d_gene: NA
CDR3aa: ASSWKQGVVDGYT; j_gene: TRBJ1-2; len: 13; v_gene: TRBV28; d_gene: NA
CDR3aa: ASSLRDRGEKLF; j_gene: TRBJ1-4; len: 12; v_gene: TRBV7-2; d_gene: TRBD1
CDR3aa: ATSRGGYTDTQY; j_gene: TRBJ2-3; len: 12; v_gene: TRBV15; d_gene: NA
CDR3aa: ATSRYSSSFGANVLT; j_gene: TRBJ2-6; len: 15; v_gene: TRBV15; d_gene: NA
CDR3aa: ASSEGDRGGSPLH; j_gene: TRBJ1-6; len: 13; v_gene: TRBV19; d_gene: TRBD1
CDR3aa: ASSLEPSPSETQY; j_gene: TRBJ2-5; len: 13; v_gene: TRBV7-2; d_gene: NA
CDR3aa: ARDSYYGYT; j_gene: TRBJ1-2; len: 9; v_gene: TRBV30; d_gene: TRBD1
CDR3aa: ASSYGRSGNTIY; j_gene: TRBJ1-3; len: 12; v_gene: TRBV6-5; d_gene: NA
CDR3aa: AISESGQGSEKLF; j_gene: TRBJ1-4; len: 13; v_gene: TRBV10-3; d_gene: TRBD1
CDR3aa: ASTPTANTEAF; j_gene: TRBJ1-1; len: 11; v_gene: TRBV19; d_gene: NA
CDR3aa: ASSTGLVMGGELF; j_gene: TRBJ2-2; len: 13; v_gene: TRBV2; d_gene: NA
CDR3aa: ATSDTDRVEGYT; j_gene: TRBJ1-2; len: 12; v_gene: TRBV24-1; d_gene: TRBD1
CDR3aa: ASSPRFGTGETQY; j_gene: TRBJ2-5; len: 13; v_gene: TRBV27; d_gene: TRBD1
CDR3aa: SVSLAGGPYNEQF; j_gene: TRBJ2-1; len: 13; v_gene: TRBV29-1; d_gene: TRBD2
CDR3aa: ASSLLAGDYEQY; j_gene: TRBJ2-7; len: 12; v_gene: TRBV5-5; d_gene: TRBD2
CDR3aa: ASSLTRTGRDEKLF; j_gene: TRBJ1-4; len: 14; v_gene: TRBV7-9; d_gene: TRBD1
CDR3aa: ASSGGGGELF; j_gene: TRBJ2-2; len: 10; v_gene: TRBV12-3/TRBV12-4; d_gene: NA
CDR3aa: ASNQDGTTQQF; j_gene: TRBJ2-1; len: 11; v_gene: TRBV19; d_gene: NA
CDR3aa: ASSEGSGSNYNEQF; j_gene: TRBJ2-1; len: 14; v_gene: TRBV2; d_gene: NA
CDR3aa: ASSANPQGEKLF; j_gene: TRBJ1-4; len: 12; v_gene: TRBV9; d_gene: NA
CDR3aa: ASSLIQNTNYGYT; j_gene: TRBJ1-2; len: 13; v_gene: TRBV5-6; d_gene: NA
CDR3aa: ASSYRGLYGYT; j_gene: TRBJ1-2; len: 11; v_gene: TRBV5-1; d_gene: TRBD1
CDR3aa: ASRETRGQETQY; j_gene: TRBJ2-5; len: 12; v_gene: TRBV2; d_gene: NA
CDR3aa: ASSAPPGWSAYGYT; j_gene: TRBJ1-2; len: 14; v_gene: TRBV3-1/TRBV3-2; d_gene: NA
CDR3aa: ASSLGNRATDTQY; j_gene: TRBJ2-3; len: 13; v_gene: TRBV7-8; d_gene: NA
CDR3aa: ASSTPTGTGGEQY; j_gene: TRBJ2-7; len: 13; v_gene: TRBV5-1; d_gene: TRBD1
CDR3aa: ASSSPVTGELF; j_gene: TRBJ2-2; len: 11; v_gene: TRBV5-4; d_gene: NA
CDR3aa: SVSGTPATNEKLF; j_gene: TRBJ1-4; len: 13; v_gene: TRBV29-1; d_gene: NA
CDR3aa: ASSQQKPTGGFSNQPQH; j_gene: TRBJ1-5; len: 17; v_gene: TRBV4-1; d_gene: TRBD1
CDR3aa: ASSPRSQGASGNTIY; j_gene: TRBJ1-3; len: 15; v_gene: TRBV18; d_gene: TRBD1
CDR3aa: ASRASGSTDTQY; j_gene: TRBJ2-3; len: 12; v_gene: TRBV3-1/TRBV3-2; d_gene: TRBD2
CDR3aa: ATSFRTGVNIQY; j_gene: TRBJ2-4; len: 12; v_gene: TRBV24-1; d_gene: TRBD1
CDR3aa: ASSVNPDRITYEQY; j_gene: TRBJ2-7; len: 14; v_gene: TRBV9; d_gene: NA
CDR3aa: ASSSQVGEVQNIQY; j_gene: TRBJ2-4; len: 14; v_gene: TRBV5-1; d_gene: NA